The sequence of this TCR beta chain was determined in a study of blood T cell repertoires in COVID-19. Study context: COVID-19 samples, acute and convalescent, were from the United States, Italy and Spain. T cells, B-cell-depleted T cells, or PBMCs supplied cDNA or gDNA.

The CDR3 totals 13 residues. The germline V gene encodes CDR1 KGHSH and CDR2 LQKENI. Trimming took off 4 bases at V and 1 base at J, with 8 bases between the two ends. In the source study's methods: Quantification of nucleated cells was approximated via reference gene primer amplification. Libraries were prepared by immunoSEQ multiplex PCR; TCRdb keeps only in-frame clonotypes and omits some of them. For V, J and clone size, that table is used; D and trimming come from the DNA. The sample holds some 200,000 clones, around 84% seen once. The clonotype comes from a man in his fifties who had recovered from COVID-19. The sequenced sample consisted of peripheral blood. The V gene is TRBV18, the J gene TRBJ2-7; possible D gene TRBD1, 6 bases. The CDR3 coding sequence is TGTGCCAGCTCACTACAGGGTTCCTACGAGCAGTACTTC. Translated, it gives CASSLQGSYEQYF. Drawing the rest from reference TRBV18 and TRBJ2-7, the complete variable domain is NAGVMQNPRHLVRRRGQEARLRCSPMKGHSHVYWYRQLPEEGLKFMVYLQKENIIDESGMPKERFSAEFPKEGPSILRIQQVVRGDSAAYFCASSLQGSYEQYFGPGTRLTVT.